This paragraph covers one TCR beta chain sequence. Antigen: not known. The assay was immunoSEQ multiplex PCR, and TCRdb's table has in-frame clones only and misses some. The sample includes 100,000 to 150,000 clones, 88% of them seen just once. The source of the sample is a study of radiation and T cells in renal cell carcinoma. Study overall: Nephrectomy followed 15 Gy stereotactic body radiation by 4 weeks. General study results and limits: Baseline intratumoral clonotype presence is unknown without pretreatment biopsies. From baseline, blood top tumor clonotypes peaked at 2 weeks post-radiation.

The time point: blood 2 weeks post-SBRT. Described treatment: 15 Gy SBRT to primary tumor, nephrectomy 4 weeks later. The patient's renal cell carcinoma had clear cell pathology. The germline CDR1 and CDR2 sequences are MNHNY and SVGAGI (reference sequence). Trimming at V came to 6 bases and at J to 2 bases, leaving 7 bases not matched to a gene. This CDR3 region has 14 residues. The chain combines TRBV6-6 with TRBJ2-7; TRBD1 matches 7 bases. This specimen consisted of blood, obtained from a patient whose treatment included radiotherapy and nephrectomy. The origin of this receptor is a woman aged 70-85 years with renal cell carcinoma. The CDR3: CASRPDGQAYEQYF. CDR3 DNA sequence: TGTGCCAGCAGACCCGATGGACAGGCCTACGAGCAGTACTTC.